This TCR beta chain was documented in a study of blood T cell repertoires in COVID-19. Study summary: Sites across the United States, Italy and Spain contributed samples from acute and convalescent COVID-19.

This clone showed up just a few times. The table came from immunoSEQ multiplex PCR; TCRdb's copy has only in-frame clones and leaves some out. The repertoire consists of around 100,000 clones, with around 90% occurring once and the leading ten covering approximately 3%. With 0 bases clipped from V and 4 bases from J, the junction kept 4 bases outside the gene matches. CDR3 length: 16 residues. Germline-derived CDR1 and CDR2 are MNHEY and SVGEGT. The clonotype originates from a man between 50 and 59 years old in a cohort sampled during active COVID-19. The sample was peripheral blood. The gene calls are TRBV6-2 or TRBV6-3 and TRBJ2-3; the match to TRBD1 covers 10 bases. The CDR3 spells CASSYSRTGGADTQYF. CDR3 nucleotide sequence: TGTGCCAGCAGTTACTCCCGGACAGGGGGTGCAGATACGCAGTATTTT.